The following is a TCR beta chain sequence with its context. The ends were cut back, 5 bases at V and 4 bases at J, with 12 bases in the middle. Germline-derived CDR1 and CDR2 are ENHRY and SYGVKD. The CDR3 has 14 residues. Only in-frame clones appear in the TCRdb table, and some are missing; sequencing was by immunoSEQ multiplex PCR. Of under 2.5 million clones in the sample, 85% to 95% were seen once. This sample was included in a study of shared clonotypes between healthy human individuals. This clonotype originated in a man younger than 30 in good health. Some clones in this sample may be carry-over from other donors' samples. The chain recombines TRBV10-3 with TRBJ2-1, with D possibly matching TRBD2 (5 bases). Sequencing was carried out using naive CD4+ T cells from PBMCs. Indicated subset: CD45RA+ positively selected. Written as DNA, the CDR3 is TGTGCCATCAGTCCCAAGTCGGGGTACAATGAGCAGTTCTTC. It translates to CAISPKSGYNEQFF.